A selection of T cell receptor beta chains follows, all from one sample in a study of blood T cell repertoires in COVID-19. Using immunoSEQ multiplex PCR, the repertoire was profiled, and TCRdb retains in-frame clones only, with some absent. Altogether some 170,000 clones are present, approximately 85% being singletons, with the ten largest covering roughly 8%. The sequenced sample was peripheral blood. These receptors came from a woman aged 55-69 years with acute or convalescent COVID-19. CDR3s include the opening cysteine and the closing phenylalanine or tryptophan. A D gene is named only where the DNA matches it firmly. Size tells how often a clone was seen (once, few, many) or the class of an expanded clone, and some rows leave it out.

NA	NA	TRBJ1-1	TRBV15	CASEGVIGGKTEAFF	TGTGCCAGTGAGGGGGTTATTGGGGGAAAAACTGAAGCTTTCTTT
TRBD2	few	TRBJ2-1	TRBV5-1	CASSLAGGIDEQFF	TGCGCCAGCAGCTTAGCGGGAGGTATAGATGAGCAGTTCTTC
NA	NA	TRBJ1-1	TRBV5-5	CASSPWPRTEAFF	TGTGCCAGCAGCCCATGGCCACGAACTGAAGCTTTCTTT
NA	NA	TRBJ2-3	TRBV29-1	CSVDQASLYTQYF	TGCAGCGTTGACCAAGCTAGCCTCTATACGCAGTATTTT
TRBD1	NA	TRBJ1-2	TRBV6-6	CASGYLDRVYGYTF	TGTGCCAGCGGGTACCTCGACAGGGTATATGGCTACACCTTC
TRBD2	once	TRBJ2-7	TRBV28	CASSSASGSSYEQYF	TGTGCCAGCAGTTCCGCTAGCGGGAGTAGCTACGAGCAGTACTTC
NA	NA	TRBJ1-1	TRBV5-1	CASSTQDSEAFF	TGCGCCAGCAGCACCCAGGACAGTGAAGCTTTCTTT
NA	NA	TRBJ2-2	TRBV5-4	CASSQDFGELFF	TGTGCCAGCAGCCAGGACTTCGGGGAGCTGTTTTTT
TRBD2	NA	TRBJ2-7	TRBV28	CASSTASGSEYEQYF	TGTGCCAGCAGTACGGCTAGCGGGAGTGAGTACGAGCAGTACTTC
NA	NA	TRBJ1-2	TRBV4-2	CASSQALTGGGYGYTF	TGTGCCAGCAGCCAAGCCTTGACAGGCGGAGGCTATGGCTACACCTTC
NA	NA	TRBJ1-6	TRBV7-9	CASSSGSVGAYLHF	TGTGCCAGCAGTTCCGGGTCCGTTGGGGCATACCTCCACTTT
TRBD1	NA	TRBJ1-2	TRBV18	CASSPGTEAVGYTF	TGTGCCAGCTCACCAGGGACAGAAGCCGTGGGCTACACCTTC
NA	NA	TRBJ1-6	TRBV7-2	CASSLLGVYNSPLHF	TGTGCCAGCAGCTTATTAGGGGTTTATAATTCACCCCTCCACTTT
TRBD1	NA	TRBJ1-6	TRBV5-4	CASTGGQNNSPLHF	TGTGCCAGCACAGGGGGCCAGAATAATTCACCCCTCCACTTT
NA	once	TRBJ2-3	TRBV6-1	CASSEESRLTDTQYF	TGTGCCAGCAGTGAAGAAAGCAGGCTGACAGATACGCAGTATTTT
TRBD1	NA	TRBJ2-6	TRBV5-4	CASSLRDRGPLGANVLTF	TGTGCCAGCAGCTTGAGGGACAGGGGTCCTTTGGGGGCCAACGTCCTGACTTTC
NA	NA	TRBJ1-5	TRBV12-3/TRBV12-4	CASSFSGNQPQHF	TGTGCCAGCAGTTTTTCAGGGAATCAGCCCCAGCATTTT
NA	NA	TRBJ1-3	TRBV3-1/TRBV3-2	CASSQVGPRSGNTIYF	TGTGCCAGCAGCCAAGTTGGGCCCCGTTCTGGAAACACCATATATTTT
NA	NA	TRBJ1-2	TRBV25-1	CASSDYKKGGYGYTF	TGTGCCAGCAGTGATTATAAGAAGGGAGGCTATGGCTACACCTTC
NA	few	TRBJ1-1	TRBV20-1	CSASNSGNTEAFF	TGCAGTGCTAGTAATTCAGGGAACACTGAAGCTTTCTTT
TRBD1	NA	TRBJ1-4	TRBV5-1	CASSLQGVNEKLFF	TGCGCCAGCAGCTTGCAGGGGGTCAATGAAAAACTGTTTTTT
NA	once	TRBJ1-3	TRBV3-1/TRBV3-2	CASSRGQTYSGNTIYF	TGTGCCAGCAGCCGCGGACAGACGTACTCTGGAAACACCATATATTTT
TRBD1	NA	TRBJ1-5	TRBV19	CASSTGNRRGFSNQPQHF	TGTGCCAGTAGTACTGGGAACCGCAGGGGGTTTAGCAATCAGCCCCAGCATTTT
NA	NA	TRBJ1-2	TRBV24-1	CATSDQQVSGYTF	TGTGCCACCAGTGATCAACAGGTGTCTGGCTACACCTTC
TRBD1	few	TRBJ1-1	TRBV28	CASSTPGTGTVEAFF	TGTGCCAGCAGTACCCCTGGGACAGGGACGGTAGAAGCTTTCTTT
TRBD2	NA	TRBJ2-2	TRBV4-2	CASSQEYGLATSGGELFF	TGTGCCAGCAGCCAAGAGTACGGACTAGCCACCAGTGGCGGGGAGCTGTTTTTT
NA	NA	TRBJ1-2	TRBV5-1	CASSLGLAGYTF	TGCGCCAGCAGCTTGGGTTTGGCTGGCTACACCTTC
NA	NA	TRBJ1-4	TRBV12-3/TRBV12-4	CASRSHREGKLFF	TGTGCCAGCAGATCGCACAGGGAAGGAAAACTGTTTTTT
NA	NA	TRBJ1-2	TRBV11-2	CASSLEGAGGYTF	TGTGCCAGCAGCTTAGAGGGGGCGGGTGGCTACACCTTC
TRBD1	NA	TRBJ1-5	TRBV6-5	CASSPDRGFNQPQHF	TGTGCCAGCAGTCCGGACAGGGGCTTCAATCAGCCCCAGCATTTT
TRBD2	NA	TRBJ2-7	TRBV28	CASSLGGSTYEQYF	TGTGCCAGCAGTTTGGGCGGGAGTACCTACGAGCAGTACTTC
TRBD2	NA	TRBJ2-4	TRBV14	CASSKGLAGGNIQYF	TGTGCCAGCAGCAAAGGACTAGCGGGAGGCAACATTCAGTACTTC
NA	NA	TRBJ2-5	TRBV7-9	CASRSGAETQYF	TGTGCCAGCAGGTCAGGTGCAGAGACCCAGTACTTC
TRBD2	NA	TRBJ2-1	TRBV3-1/TRBV3-2	CASSQVAGDRQFF	TGTGCCAGCAGCCAAGTAGCGGGAGATCGGCAGTTCTTC
NA	NA	TRBJ1-2	TRBV20-1	CREGLNGYTF	TGTAGGGAGGGGTTGAATGGCTACACCTTC
TRBD2	NA	TRBJ2-1	TRBV27	CASRRTSVGYEQFF	TGTGCCAGCAGGAGGACTAGCGTGGGGTATGAGCAGTTCTTC
TRBD1	NA	TRBJ2-2	TRBV15	CATSRARDSKNTGELFF	TGTGCCACCAGCAGAGCCAGGGACAGTAAAAACACCGGGGAGCTGTTTTTT
TRBD2	NA	TRBJ2-7	TRBV10-3	CAISEARGRDPLEQYF	TGTGCCATCAGTGAGGCCCGAGGGAGGGACCCTCTCGAGCAGTACTTC
TRBD1	NA	TRBJ2-7	TRBV5-1	CASSRGQGIKAYEQYF	TGCGCCAGCAGCAGAGGACAGGGGATCAAAGCCTACGAGCAGTACTTC
NA	few	TRBJ1-1	TRBV14	CASSQDPSPEAFF	TGTGCCAGCAGCCAAGATCCCTCCCCTGAAGCTTTCTTT
NA	NA	TRBJ2-2	TRBV29-1	CSVEVGQARTGELFF	TGCAGCGTTGAGGTGGGGCAGGCCCGAACCGGGGAGCTGTTTTTT
NA	NA	TRBJ1-1	TRBV19	CASLARGNTEAFF	TGTGCCAGCCTTGCTAGAGGGAACACTGAAGCTTTCTTT
NA	NA	TRBJ2-1	TRBV5-1	CASSPGAGNEQFF	TGCGCCAGCAGCCCGGGAGCTGGCAATGAGCAGTTCTTC
TRBD1	NA	TRBJ2-3	TRBV19	CASRRGQGRDTQYF	TGTGCCAGTAGAAGGGGGCAGGGCCGTGATACGCAGTATTTT
TRBD2	once	TRBJ2-5	TRBV5-4	CASSLGLAGIETQYF	TGTGCCAGCAGCTTGGGACTAGCGGGAATAGAGACCCAGTACTTC
NA	NA	TRBJ2-5	TRBV18	CASSLTMETQYF	TGTGCCAGCTCACTTACTATGGAGACCCAGTACTTC
NA	NA	TRBJ1-3	TRBV11-2	CASSLGAGGTNTIYF	TGTGCCAGCAGCTTAGGCGCGGGGGGCACAAACACCATATATTTT
NA	NA	TRBJ2-5	TRBV20-1	CSAGSRETQYF	TGCAGTGCTGGGTCGAGGGAGACCCAGTACTTC
NA	NA	TRBJ2-1	TRBV2	CASSELRVRYNEQFF	TGTGCCAGCAGTGAACTCAGGGTCCGTTACAATGAGCAGTTCTTC
NA	NA	TRBJ2-3	TRBV7-6	CASSLDGARRADTQYF	TGTGCCAGCAGCTTAGATGGAGCGCGGAGGGCGGATACGCAGTATTTT
TRBD1	few	TRBJ2-1	TRBV27	CASSFGDRGEQFF	TGTGCCAGCAGTTTTGGGGACAGGGGGGAGCAGTTCTTC